This entry features one T cell receptor (beta chain) sequence. Its antigen remains unidentified. 60 Vbeta and 13 Jbeta primers were used in PCR. Profiled with immunoSEQ multiplex PCR; TCRdb holds only in-frame clones, not every one. The table has about 97,000 clones, 73% seen once. These data come from a study of cytomegalovirus exposure and HLA in healthy donors. Study details: Around 180 million T cells yielded around 120 million unique TCR beta sequences in earlier analysis.

The CDR3 runs 11 residues. Trimming stripped 4 bases from V and 2 bases from J, with 3 bases between. Germline V CDR1 and CDR2: SGHRS, YFSETQ. General observations from the study: Later analysis suggested links between common viral pathogens and several top significant clusters.

This clonotype originated in a man between 35 and 55 years old in good health and CMV-seronegative. Sequenced input: PBMCs. The chain joins TRBV5-1 to TRBJ2-5; D is undetermined. The CDR3 bases are TGCGCCAGCAGCCAACAAGAGACCCAGTACTTC. The encoded protein is CASSQQETQYF. The full variable domain, with the rest looked up from reference TRBV5-1 and TRBJ2-5, is KAGVTQTPRYLIKTRGQQVTLSCSPISGHRSVSWYQQTPGQGLQFLFEYFSETQRNKGNFPGRFSGRQFSNSRSEMNVSTLELGDSALYLCASSQQETQYFGPGTRLLVL.